This TCR beta chain was retrieved from a study of Tregs in tolerant kidney transplant recipients. Generated by immunoSEQ multiplex PCR, the TCRdb table keeps only in-frame clones and is missing some. The sample contains approximately 90,000 clones, around 90% of which appear only once. A single count supports this clone. Its specificity is not known. CDR1 and CDR2 (germline): GTSNPN, SVGIG (reference sequence). Trimming took off 2 bases at V and 4 bases at J, with 9 bases between the two ends. The CDR3 has 12 residues. Study outcomes and limitations: The most relevant donor-specific Treg TCRbeta repertoire apparently came from expansion with activated donor B cells. This study did not directly address biological reproducibility.

This receptor was identified in a human donor in good health. The genes are TRBV30 and TRBJ2-7, with D maybe TRBD1 (5 bases). The sample was CD8+ T cells from blood. The CDR3 protein is CAWSHQGYEQYF. DNA for the CDR3: TGTGCCTGGAGTCACCAGGGATACGAGCAGTACTTC.